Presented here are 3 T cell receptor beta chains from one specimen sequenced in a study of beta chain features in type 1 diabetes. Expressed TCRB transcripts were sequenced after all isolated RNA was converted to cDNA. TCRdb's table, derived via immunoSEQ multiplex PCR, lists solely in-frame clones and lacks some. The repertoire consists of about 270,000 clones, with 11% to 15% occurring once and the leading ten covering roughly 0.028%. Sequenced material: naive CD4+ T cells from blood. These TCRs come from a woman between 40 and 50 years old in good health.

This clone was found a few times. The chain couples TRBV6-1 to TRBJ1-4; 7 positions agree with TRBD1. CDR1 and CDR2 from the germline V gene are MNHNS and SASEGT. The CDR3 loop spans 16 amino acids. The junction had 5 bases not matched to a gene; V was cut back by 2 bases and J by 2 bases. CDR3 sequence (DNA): TGTGCCAGCAGTGAAAGACAGGGCTCGACTAATGAAAAACTGTTTTTT. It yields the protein CASSERQGSTNEKLFF.

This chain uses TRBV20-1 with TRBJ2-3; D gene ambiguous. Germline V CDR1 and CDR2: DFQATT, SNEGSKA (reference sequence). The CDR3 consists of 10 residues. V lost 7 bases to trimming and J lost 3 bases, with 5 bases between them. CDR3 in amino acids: CSVETDTQYF. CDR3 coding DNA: TGCAGTGTCGAGACAGATACGCAGTATTTT.

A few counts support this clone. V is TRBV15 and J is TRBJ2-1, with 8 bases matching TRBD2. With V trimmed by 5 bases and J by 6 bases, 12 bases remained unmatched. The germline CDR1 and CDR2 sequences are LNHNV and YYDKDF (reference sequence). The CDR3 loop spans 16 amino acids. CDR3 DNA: TGTGCCACCAGCCAAGAGCCGGGACTAGGAGGCAATGAGCAGTTCTTC. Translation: CATSQEPGLGGNEQFF.